The T cell receptor (beta chain) under discussion was sequenced for a study of Ad26.COV2.S vaccination and SARS-CoV-2 variants. V was cut by 4 bases and J by 0 bases, with 8 bases left in between. The CDR3 length is 14 residues. The germline V gene has CDR1 SGHVS and CDR2 FQNEAQ. Of note for this clone: Its matching antigen is unknown.

The treatment here: over 15 received Ad26.COV2.S at low or high dose, single or two shots; roughly 5 received placebo; per-sample allocation not given. The investigators took samples on day 63 after the first vaccine or placebo injection. It was an adult aged 18-55 years in Boston who was the donor. Study-wide results and limits: Using TCR breadth and depth analyses may have led to underestimated total T cell responses.

Assay used: immunoSEQ multiplex PCR; TCRdb lists only in-frame clones, some missing. The table shows 300,000 to 350,000 clones, with less than 90% occurring only once. The clonotype was recovered from a person aged 18 to 65 who received the Ad26.COV2.S COVID-19 vaccine or a placebo. The source material was peripheral blood, sampled in a trial of Ad26.COV2.S vaccine versus placebo. The chain carries TRBV7-8 and TRBJ2-3, with no clear D. The CDR3 reads CASSYAASTDTQYF. CDR3 in DNA: TGTGCCAGCAGCTACGCGGCTAGCACAGATACGCAGTATTTT.